One sample yielded the 27 T cell receptor beta chains listed below, sequenced in a study of T cells in Graves' hyperthyroidism and ophthalmopathy. TCR beta CDR3 region amplification was performed from RNA transcripts. The TCR CDR3 first-round RT-PCR relied on the HTBI primer set. One entry per CDR3 protein results from TCRdb running MiXCR on the multiplex PCR reads. The sample carries some 50,000 distinct CDR3 sequences, roughly half recorded once. The specimen sequenced was blood. These receptors were taken from a woman in her fifties or sixties with Graves' ophthalmopathy.

The chain employs TRBV10-2 and TRBJ2-1, with 14 bases lining up with TRBD2. Germline V gives CDR1 WSHSY, CDR2 SAAADI. V lost 8 bases and J lost 1; bases outside the gene matches: 7. The length of the CDR3 is 17 residues. The CDR3 sequence is CASRLAGGTGSYNEQFF. The CDR3, as DNA: TGCGCCAGCCGACTAGCGGGGGGGACAGGGTCCTACAATGAGCAGTTCTTC.

This clonotype was recorded at least ten times. The chain couples TRBV24-1 to TRBJ2-5; 9 bases are a match to TRBD1. In germline, CDR1 is KGHDR, CDR2 SFDVKD. The CDR3 covers 16 residues. V was pared by 7 bases and J by 4 bases, with 12 bases of the junction left unmatched. The chain's CDR3 is CATSRTGTGNSETQYF. The CDR3 region has the DNA TGTGCCACCAGCCGAACCGGGACAGGGAATTCAGAGACCCAGTACTTC.

The table lists this clonotype with many counts. This chain links TRBV6-6 with TRBJ2-1, with a tentative D call TRBD2 (5 bases). Trimming stripped 0 bases from V and 0 bases from J, with 6 bases between. The CDR3 length is 15 residues. CDR1 and CDR2 (germline): MNHNY, SVGAGI (reference sequence). The CDR3 is CASSYSAGSYNEQFF. The CDR3 region has the DNA TGTGCCAGCAGTTACTCTGCGGGCTCCTACAATGAGCAGTTCTTC.

The chain uses TRBV19 and TRBJ1-5; 8 bases align to TRBD1. Trimming cost V 5 bases and J 4 bases; bases outside gene matches: 7. In germline, CDR1 is LNHDA, CDR2 SQIVND (reference sequence). The CDR3 has 15 amino acids. As DNA, the CDR3 is TGTGCCAGTAGTGTTCCGGGACAGGTGAATCAGCCCCAGCATTTT. This translates into CASSVPGQVNQPQHF.

As regards this clonotype: The junction shows a germline mismatch at one end, possibly a read error. V usage is TRBV7-9 and J usage is TRBJ2-1, with TRBD2 identical over 11 bases. The CDR3 is 15 residues long. The germline gives CDR1 SEHNR, CDR2 FQNEAQ (reference sequence). In nucleotides, the CDR3 is TGTGCCAGCAGCGCGCTAGCGGGGGGCTACAACGAGCAGCTCTTC. Encoded protein: CASSALAGGYNEQLF.

This clonotype came up a few times. The junction and the germline gene differ at one end; a read error may be behind it. CDR3 nucleotide sequence: TGTGCCAGCAGTTCCGCCGACGGTTTCAGGTTC. Protein sequence: CASSSADGFRF. The rearrangement links TRBV28 to TRBJ2-7; D is unclear. Germline V gene sequence: CDR1 MDHEN, CDR2 SYDVKM. The CDR3 is 11 residues long. Complete variable domain (other parts from reference TRBV28 and TRBJ2-7): DVKVTQSSRYLVKRTGEKVFLECVQDMDHENMFWYRQDPGLGLRLIYFSYDVKMKEKGDIPEGYSVSREKKERFSLILESASTNQTSMYLCASSSADGFRFGPGTRLTVT.

In its sample, this clonotype is medium-sized (0.01 to 0.1%). V gene TRBV15 combines with J gene TRBJ1-5; 8 nucleotides line up with TRBD1. V dropped 3 bases and J dropped 2; count of bases not matched to a gene: 9. Germline V gives CDR1 LNHNV, CDR2 YYDKDF (reference sequence). The CDR3 has 17 amino acids. The CDR3 spells CATSRSLDRGRNQPQHF. CDR3 nucleotide sequence: TGTGCCACCAGCAGGAGCCTTGACAGGGGACGCAATCAGCCCCAGCATTTT.

This clonotype was seen at least ten times. The chain links TRBV12-3 or TRBV12-4 to TRBJ1-4, with 10 positions matching TRBD1. The CDR3 runs 14 residues. Trimming removed 6 bases from V and 7 bases from J; junction bases left unmatched: 5. CDR3 sequence (DNA): TGTGCCAGCAGACGGACAGGGGGGCGTGAAAAACTGTTTTTT. Residues: CASRRTGGREKLFF.

A word on this clonotype: Since a much larger clone is just one base distant, this may be a read error. This chain joins TRBV6-2 or TRBV6-3 and TRBJ2-1; D ambiguous. CDR3 length: 12 residues. The V gene's germline CDR1 is MNHEY and CDR2 SVGEGT. CDR3 loop: CASRSPQDEQLF. The CDR3 DNA follows: TGTGCCAGCAGGTCCCCCCAGGACGAGCAGCTCTTC.

Here the CDR3 reads CASTGKDTEAFF. For the CDR3, the DNA is TGTGCCAGCACGGGCAAGGACACTGAAGCTTTCTTT. V is TRBV9 and J is TRBJ1-1; unclear D gene. V dropped 6 bases and J dropped 3 bases, with 9 bases sitting between them. Germline V gives CDR1 SGDLS, CDR2 YYNGEE. There are 12 residues in the CDR3.

This rearrangement joins TRBV5-6 to TRBJ2-2, with D perhaps TRBD1 (5 bases). The CDR3 is made up of 12 amino acids. In germline, CDR1 is SGHDT, CDR2 YYEEEE. Trimming took 0 bases from V and 8 from J, leaving 5 bases between them. CDR3 nucleotide sequence: TGTGCCAGCAGCTTGGACAGGGGGGAGCTGTTTTTT. This translates into CASSLDRGELFF.

The rearrangement joins TRBV7-2 to TRBJ1-5; D is unresolved. Per the germline V gene, CDR1 is SGHTA and CDR2 is FQGNSA. This CDR3 comprises 14 residues. V was pared by 5 bases and J by 14 bases, with 22 bases between. The CDR3 loop reads CASSQLAGGIYEHF. The CDR3, as DNA: TGTGCCAGCAGCCAACTAGCGGGAGGAATCTACGAGCATTTT.

J is TRBJ2-7 and V is TRBV11-2, with TRBD2 matching 11 bases. The CDR3 length is 19 residues. Germline V gives CDR1 SGHAT, CDR2 FQNNGV. V was pared by 5 bases and J by 0 bases, with 15 bases of the junction left unmatched. The CDR3 reads CASSLRTPGLAEISYEQYF. CDR3 sequence (DNA): TGTGCCAGCAGCCTTCGGACGCCGGGACTAGCGGAGATCTCCTACGAGCAGTACTTC.

Note on this clonotype: A much larger clone sits a single nucleotide away, making a read error possible. The J gene is TRBJ2-1, the V gene TRBV4-3; the D is unclear. Germline V gene sequence: CDR1 LGHNA, CDR2 YSLEER. The CDR3 has 16 amino acids. The CDR3 loop reads CASSQESRSSYKEQFF. Here the CDR3 DNA reads TGCGCCAGCAGCCAAGAGTCCCGGAGCTCCTACAAGGAGCAGTTCTTC.

About this clonotype itself: Relative to the germline gene, one junction end is altered; a read error may explain this. The chain links TRBV6-1 to TRBJ2-7; a weak D match, TRBD1 (6 bases). The CDR3 runs to 13 residues. The germline V gene has CDR1 MNHNS and CDR2 SASEGT. DNA for the CDR3: TGTGCCAGCAGAAAATCAGGGGCCAATGAGCGGTACTTC. This sequence encodes CASRKSGANERYF.

On this clonotype: Germline and junction disagree at one end, which may indicate a read error. The chain recombines TRBV7-3 with TRBJ2-5, with D possibly being TRBD2 (5 bases). The CDR3 runs 16 residues. Germline V CDR1 and CDR2: SGHTA, FQGTGA. For the CDR3, the DNA is TGCGCCAGCAGCCAAGACTTCGAGGGAGAGGTTGAGACCCAGTACTTC. Translation: CASSQDFEGEVETQYF.

A note on this clonotype: One end of the junction fails to match germline, which may point to a read error. This chain links TRBV28 with TRBJ1-1, with TRBD1 matching 7 bases. Germline lookup yields CDR1 MDHEN and CDR2 SYDVKM. This CDR3 contains 14 residues. The CDR3 bases are TGTGCCAGCAGTCAAACAGGGGAGCGGACTGAAGCTCTCTTT. It codes for CASSQTGERTEALF.

This clonotype showed up many times. This chain uses TRBV6-6 with TRBJ2-1; a possible D gene is TRBD2 (5 bases). Per the germline V gene, CDR1 is MNHNY and CDR2 is SVGAGI (reference sequence). This CDR3 is built from 17 residues. Trimming stripped 5 bases from V and 0 bases from J, with 17 bases between. CDR3 coding DNA: TGTGCCAGCAGTCCCGAGGGCCGCCGTCTCTCCTACAATGAGCAGTTCTTC. Translated: CASSPEGRRLSYNEQFF.

A remark on this clonotype: Possible read error: a much larger clone is one base away. The chain uses TRBV20-1 and TRBJ2-1, with D perhaps matching TRBD2 (6 bases). CDR1 DFQATT and CDR2 SNEGSKA come from the germline V gene (reference sequence). The CDR3 totals 15 residues. V was shortened by 4 bases and J by 8 bases, with 21 bases between the two germline ends. In nucleotides, the CDR3 is TGCAGTGCTACGGAAACTGGCGGGATTCTAGATGAGCAGTTCTTC. Amino acid sequence: CSATETGGILDEQFF.

This clonotype was seen repeatedly, ten times or more. The CDR3 protein is CASSLDRVYGYTF. The CDR3 DNA follows: TGTGCCAGCAGTCTGGACAGGGTTTATGGCTACACCTTC. This chain links TRBV28 with TRBJ1-2; TRBD1 matches at 8 bases. With 5 bases clipped from V and 5 bases from J, the junction kept 4 bases outside the gene matches. The CDR3 length is 13 residues. CDR1 is MDHEN, CDR2 SYDVKM, per germline.

V and J are TRBV7-2 and TRBJ2-7, with D perhaps TRBD1 (5 bases). The CDR3 sequence is 16 residues long. Trimming removed 5 bases at V and 0 bases at J, with 17 bases between. Germline CDR1 reads SGHTA; CDR2 reads FQGNSA. The CDR3 reads CASSQREQASSYEQYF. The DNA for the CDR3 is TGTGCCAGCAGCCAAAGGGAACAGGCGAGCTCCTACGAGCAGTACTTC.

This clonotype was observed at least ten times. The chain has TRBV19 and TRBJ2-2, with 14 bases aligning to TRBD2. In germline, CDR1 is LNHDA, CDR2 SQIVND (reference sequence). This CDR3 is 19 amino acids long. V dropped 5 bases and J dropped 2; count of bases not matched to a gene: 10. The CDR3 reads CASSPLRGTSGGNTGELFF. The CDR3 nucleotides are TGTGCCAGTAGTCCCTTAAGGGGGACTAGCGGGGGTAACACCGGGGAGCTGTTTTTT.

This clonotype has a single count. A much larger clone lies a single base off, so this may be a read error. V usage is TRBV7-9 and J usage is TRBJ2-5, with 11 bases fitting TRBD2. CDR3 length equals 15 residues. CDR1 and CDR2 (germline): SEHNR, FQNEAQ (reference sequence). The trim removed 6 bases at V and 4 bases at J, leaving 7 bases unmatched. This chain's CDR3 is CASSSTSGRGETQYF. Written as DNA, the CDR3 is TGTGCCAGCAGTTCAACTAGCGGGAGAGGAGAGACCCAGTACTTC. The whole variable domain, remainder taken from reference TRBV7-9 and TRBJ2-5, is DTGVSQNPRHKITKRGQNVTFRCDPISEHNRLYWYRQTLGQGPEFLTYFQNEAQLEKSRLLSDRFSAERPKGSFSTLEIQRTEQGDSAMYLCASSSTSGRGETQYFGPGTRLLVL.

This clonotype came up many times. The CDR3 DNA reads TGCAGCGTTGAAGGGGAACAGGTCAAAAACTATGGCTACACCTTC. This gives the protein CSVEGEQVKNYGYTF. The genes are TRBV29-1 and TRBJ1-2, with D perhaps matching TRBD1 (5 bases). Trimming took 1 base from V and 2 from J, leaving 14 bases between them. Per the germline V gene, CDR1 is SQVTM and CDR2 is ANQGSEA. The CDR3 runs to 15 residues.

This clonotype has at least ten counts. The chain recombines TRBV5-1 with TRBJ2-3, with 8 bases lining up with TRBD2. This CDR3 region has 16 residues. The germline CDR1 and CDR2 sequences are SGHRS and YFSETQ. Trimming removed 4 bases from V and 3 bases from J; junction bases left unmatched: 10. In DNA, the CDR3 is TGCGCCAGCAGCCCCGCGAGCGGGAGTAAGACAGATACGCAGTATTTT. Encoded protein: CASSPASGSKTDTQYF.

This clonotype appeared many times. The CDR3 bases are TGTGCCAGCAGCTTCGACAGGGGCGCCTACGAGCAGTACTTC. Its protein is CASSFDRGAYEQYF. The chain has TRBV7-2 and TRBJ2-7, with 8 nucleotides matching TRBD1. J was trimmed by 2 bases and V by 3 bases; bases with no gene match: 3. In germline, CDR1 is SGHTA, CDR2 FQGNSA. The CDR3 is made up of 14 amino acids.

This clonotype was observed many times. The chain carries TRBV5-4 and TRBJ2-2; D is uncertain. The CDR3 consists of 15 residues. Trimming shortened V by 4 bases and J by 4 bases, and 14 bases separated the two germline ends. The germline V gene has CDR1 SGHNT and CDR2 YYREEE (reference sequence). The CDR3 sequence is CASSRNGIATGELFF. The CDR3 DNA sequence: TGTGCCAGCAGCCGTAATGGTATTGCCACCGGGGAGCTGTTTTTT.